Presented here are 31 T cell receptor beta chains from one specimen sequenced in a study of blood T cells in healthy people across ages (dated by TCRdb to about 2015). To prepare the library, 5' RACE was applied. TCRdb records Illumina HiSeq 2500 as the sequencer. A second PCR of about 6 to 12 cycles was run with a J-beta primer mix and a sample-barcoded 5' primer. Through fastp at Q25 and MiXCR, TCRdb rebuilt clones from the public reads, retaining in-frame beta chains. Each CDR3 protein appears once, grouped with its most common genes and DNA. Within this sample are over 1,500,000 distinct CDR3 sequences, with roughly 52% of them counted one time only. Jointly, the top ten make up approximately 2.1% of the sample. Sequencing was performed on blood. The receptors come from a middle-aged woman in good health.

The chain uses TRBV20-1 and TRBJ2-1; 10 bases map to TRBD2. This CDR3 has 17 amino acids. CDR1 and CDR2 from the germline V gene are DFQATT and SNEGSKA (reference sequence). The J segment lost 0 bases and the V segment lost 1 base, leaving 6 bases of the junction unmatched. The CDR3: CSARGPSSGSSYNEQFF. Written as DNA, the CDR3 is TGCAGTGCTAGAGGCCCCTCTAGCGGGAGCTCCTACAATGAGCAGTTCTTC.

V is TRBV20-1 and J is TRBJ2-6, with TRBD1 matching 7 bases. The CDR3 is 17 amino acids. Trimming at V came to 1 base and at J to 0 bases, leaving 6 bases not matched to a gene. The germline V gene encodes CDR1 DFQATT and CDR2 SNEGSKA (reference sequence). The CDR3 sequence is CSARVQGPNSGANVLTF. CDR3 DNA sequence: TGCAGTGCTAGAGTACAGGGGCCCAACTCTGGGGCCAACGTCCTGACTTTC.

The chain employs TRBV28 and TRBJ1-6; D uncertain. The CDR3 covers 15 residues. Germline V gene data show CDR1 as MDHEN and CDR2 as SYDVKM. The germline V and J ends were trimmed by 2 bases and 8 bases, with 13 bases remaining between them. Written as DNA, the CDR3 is TGTGCCAGCAGTTTAAGGGCAGGATACTATTCACCCCTCCACTTT. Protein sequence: CASSLRAGYYSPLHF.

DNA of the CDR3: TGTGCCGCAACAGGGGTTAATTCACCCCTCCACTTT. This encodes CAATGVNSPLHF. The chain links TRBV25-1 to TRBJ1-6; 7 nucleotides line up with TRBD1. The germline V gene encodes CDR1 MGHDK and CDR2 SYGVNS. The CDR3 loop spans 12 amino acids. V gave up 11 bases and J gave up 6 bases; unmatched junction bases: 4.

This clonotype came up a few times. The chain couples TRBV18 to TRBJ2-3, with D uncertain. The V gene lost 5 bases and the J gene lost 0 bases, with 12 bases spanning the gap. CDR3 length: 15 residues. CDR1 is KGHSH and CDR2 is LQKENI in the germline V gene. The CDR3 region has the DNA TGTGCCAGCTCATCTAAAGCGTTTAGCACAGATACGCAGTATTTT. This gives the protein CASSSKAFSTDTQYF.

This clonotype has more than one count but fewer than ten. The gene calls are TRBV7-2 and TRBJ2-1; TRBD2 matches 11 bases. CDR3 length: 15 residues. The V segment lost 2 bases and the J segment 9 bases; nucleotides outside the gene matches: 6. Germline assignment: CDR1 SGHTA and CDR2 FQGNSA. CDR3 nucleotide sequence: TGTGCCAGCAGCTTAAGACTAGCGGGGAGAGGTGAGCAGTTCTTC. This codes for CASSLRLAGRGEQFF.

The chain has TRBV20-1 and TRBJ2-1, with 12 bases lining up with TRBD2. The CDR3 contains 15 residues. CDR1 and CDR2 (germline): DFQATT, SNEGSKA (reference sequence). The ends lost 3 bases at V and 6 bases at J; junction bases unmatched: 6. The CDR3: CSASLAGGDLNEQFF. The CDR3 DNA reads TGCAGTGCTAGTCTAGCGGGGGGGGACCTCAATGAGCAGTTCTTC.

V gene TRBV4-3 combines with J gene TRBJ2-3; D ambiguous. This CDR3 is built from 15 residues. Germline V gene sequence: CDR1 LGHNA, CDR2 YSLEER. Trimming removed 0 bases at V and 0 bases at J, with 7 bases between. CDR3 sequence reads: CASSQDLLSTDTQYF. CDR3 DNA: TGCGCCAGCAGCCAAGACCTCCTTAGCACAGATACGCAGTATTTT.

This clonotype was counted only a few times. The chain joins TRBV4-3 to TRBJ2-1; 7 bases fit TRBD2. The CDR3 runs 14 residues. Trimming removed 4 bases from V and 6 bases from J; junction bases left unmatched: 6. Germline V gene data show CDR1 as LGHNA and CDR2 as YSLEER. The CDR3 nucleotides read TGCGCCAGCAGCCTATCCGGGACTACCAATGAGCAGTTCTTC. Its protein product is CASSLSGTTNEQFF.

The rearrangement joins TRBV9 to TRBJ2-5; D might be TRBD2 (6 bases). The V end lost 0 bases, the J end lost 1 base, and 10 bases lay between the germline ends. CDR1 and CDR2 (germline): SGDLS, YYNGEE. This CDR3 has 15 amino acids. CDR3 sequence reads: CASSVGGVTQETQYF. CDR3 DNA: TGTGCCAGCAGCGTAGGGGGGGTCACCCAAGAGACCCAGTACTTC.

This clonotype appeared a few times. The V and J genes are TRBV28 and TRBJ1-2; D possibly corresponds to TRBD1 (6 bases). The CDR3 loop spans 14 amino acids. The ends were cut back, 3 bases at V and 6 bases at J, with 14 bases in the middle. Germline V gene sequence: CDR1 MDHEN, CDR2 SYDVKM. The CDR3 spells CASSLVVRQDGYTF. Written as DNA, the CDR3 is TGTGCCAGCAGTTTGGTTGTCAGACAGGATGGCTACACCTTC.

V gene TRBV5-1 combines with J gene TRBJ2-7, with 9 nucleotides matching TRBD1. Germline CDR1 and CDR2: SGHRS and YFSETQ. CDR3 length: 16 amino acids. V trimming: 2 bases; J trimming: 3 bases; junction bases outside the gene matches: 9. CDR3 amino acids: CASSLGQGTLGYEQYF. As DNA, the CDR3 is TGCGCCAGCAGCTTAGGACAGGGGACTCTGGGCTACGAGCAGTACTTC.

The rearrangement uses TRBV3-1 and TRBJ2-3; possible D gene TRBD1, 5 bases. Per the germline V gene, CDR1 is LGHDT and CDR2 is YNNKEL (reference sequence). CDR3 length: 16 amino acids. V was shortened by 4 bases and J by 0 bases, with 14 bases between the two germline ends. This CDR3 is CASSPWTIFSTDTQYF. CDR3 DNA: TGTGCCAGCAGCCCCTGGACAATTTTTAGCACAGATACGCAGTATTTT.

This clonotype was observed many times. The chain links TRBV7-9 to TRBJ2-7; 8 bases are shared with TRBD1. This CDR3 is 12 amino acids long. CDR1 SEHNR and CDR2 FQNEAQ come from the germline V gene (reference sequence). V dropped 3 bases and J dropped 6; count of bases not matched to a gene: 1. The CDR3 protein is CASSLTGAEQYF. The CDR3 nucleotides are TGTGCCAGCAGCTTGACAGGGGCCGAGCAGTACTTC.

The CDR3: CASSLETGDTEAFF. CDR3 sequence (DNA): TGTGCCAGCAGCCTAGAGACAGGGGACACTGAAGCTTTCTTT. The V gene is TRBV9, the J gene TRBJ1-1; 8 bases line up with TRBD1. Losses at the gene ends were 4 bases for V and 3 bases for J; bases not matched to a gene: 5. CDR1 is SGDLS, CDR2 YYNGEE, per germline. This CDR3 is 14 amino acids long.

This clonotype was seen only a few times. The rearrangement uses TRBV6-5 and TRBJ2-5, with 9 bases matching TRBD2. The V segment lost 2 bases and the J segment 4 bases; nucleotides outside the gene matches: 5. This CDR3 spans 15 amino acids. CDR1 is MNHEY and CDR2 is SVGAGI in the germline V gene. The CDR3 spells CASSYGTSSLETQYF. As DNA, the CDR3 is TGTGCCAGCAGTTACGGGACTAGCTCCTTAGAGACCCAGTACTTC.

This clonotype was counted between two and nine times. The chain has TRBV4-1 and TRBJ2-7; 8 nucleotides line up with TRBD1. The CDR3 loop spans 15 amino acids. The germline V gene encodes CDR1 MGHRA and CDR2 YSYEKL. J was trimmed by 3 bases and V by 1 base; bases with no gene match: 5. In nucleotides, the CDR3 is TGCGCCAGCAGCCAAGCGGGACAGGCAGACTACGAGCAGTACTTC. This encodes CASSQAGQADYEQYF.

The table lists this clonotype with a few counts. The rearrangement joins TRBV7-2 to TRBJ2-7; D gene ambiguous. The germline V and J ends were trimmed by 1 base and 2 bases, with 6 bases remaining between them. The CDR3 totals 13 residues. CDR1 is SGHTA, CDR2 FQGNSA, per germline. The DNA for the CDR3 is TGTGCCAGCAGCTTAGTCCCCCCCTACGAGCAGTACTTC. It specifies CASSLVPPYEQYF.

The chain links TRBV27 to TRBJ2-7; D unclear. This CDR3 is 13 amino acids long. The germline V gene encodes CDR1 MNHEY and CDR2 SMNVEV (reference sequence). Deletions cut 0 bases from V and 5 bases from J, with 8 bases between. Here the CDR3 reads CASSLSIRNEQYF. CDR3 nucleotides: TGTGCCAGCAGTTTATCGATCCGGAACGAGCAGTACTTC.

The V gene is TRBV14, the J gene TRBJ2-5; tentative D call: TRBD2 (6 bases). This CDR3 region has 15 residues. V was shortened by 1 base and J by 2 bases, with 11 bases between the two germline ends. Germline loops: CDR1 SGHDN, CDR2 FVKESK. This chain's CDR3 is CASSQVGGFQETQYF. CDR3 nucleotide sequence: TGTGCCAGCAGCCAAGTGGGGGGTTTTCAAGAGACCCAGTACTTC.

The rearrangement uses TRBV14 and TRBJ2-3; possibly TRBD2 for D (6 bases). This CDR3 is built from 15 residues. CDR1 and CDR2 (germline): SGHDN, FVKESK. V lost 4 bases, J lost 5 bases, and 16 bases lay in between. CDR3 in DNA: TGTGCCAGCAGCCGGCGGGACTCTCTCGGAGATACGCAGTATTTT. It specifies CASSRRDSLGDTQYF.

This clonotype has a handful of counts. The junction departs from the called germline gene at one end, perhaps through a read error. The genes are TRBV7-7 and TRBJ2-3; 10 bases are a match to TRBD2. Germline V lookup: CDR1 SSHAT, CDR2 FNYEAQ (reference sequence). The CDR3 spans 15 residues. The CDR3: CASSLGTSVSDTQYF. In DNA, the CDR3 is TGTGCTAGCAGCCTCGGGACTAGCGTTTCAGATACGCAGTATTTT.

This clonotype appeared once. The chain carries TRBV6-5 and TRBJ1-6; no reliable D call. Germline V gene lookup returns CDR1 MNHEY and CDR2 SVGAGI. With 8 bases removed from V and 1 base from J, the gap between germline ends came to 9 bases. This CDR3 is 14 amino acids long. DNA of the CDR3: TGTGCCAGCTGCGATCGGTCCTATAATTCACCCCTCCACTTT. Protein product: CASCDRSYNSPLHF.

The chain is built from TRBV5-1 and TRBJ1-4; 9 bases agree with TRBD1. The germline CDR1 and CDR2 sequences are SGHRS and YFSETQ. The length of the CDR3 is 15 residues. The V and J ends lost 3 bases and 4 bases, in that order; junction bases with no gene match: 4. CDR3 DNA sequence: TGCGCCAGCAGCTACCGACAGGGGGGTAATGAAAAACTGTTTTTT. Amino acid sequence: CASSYRQGGNEKLFF.

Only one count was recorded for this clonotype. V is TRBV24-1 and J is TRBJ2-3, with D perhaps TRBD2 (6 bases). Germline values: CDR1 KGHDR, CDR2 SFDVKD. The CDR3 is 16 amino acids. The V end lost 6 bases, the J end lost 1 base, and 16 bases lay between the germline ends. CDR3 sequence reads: CATSPPLAAGTDTQYF. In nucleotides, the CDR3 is TGTGCCACCAGTCCCCCACTAGCTGCCGGCACAGATACGCAGTATTTT.

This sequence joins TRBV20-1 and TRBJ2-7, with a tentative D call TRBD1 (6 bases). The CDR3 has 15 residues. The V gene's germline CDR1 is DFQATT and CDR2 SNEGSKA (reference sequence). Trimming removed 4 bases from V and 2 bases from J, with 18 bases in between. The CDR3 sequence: CSATRPQGRTYEQYF. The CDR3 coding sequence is TGCAGTGCTACAAGACCCCAGGGGCGGACCTACGAGCAGTACTTC.

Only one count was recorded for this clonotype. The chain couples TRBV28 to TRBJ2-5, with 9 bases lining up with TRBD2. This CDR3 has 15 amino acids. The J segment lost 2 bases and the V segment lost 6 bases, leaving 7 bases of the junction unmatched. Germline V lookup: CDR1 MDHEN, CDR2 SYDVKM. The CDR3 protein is CASSRAGGTQETQYF. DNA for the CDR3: TGTGCCAGCAGCCGAGCGGGGGGAACACAAGAGACCCAGTACTTC.

CDR3 bases: TGTGCCAGCAGTGCGGAAAGGATTAAATTTTACAATGAGCAGTTCTTC. It is translated as CASSAERIKFYNEQFF. The V call is TRBV2, the J call TRBJ2-1, with unresolved D. The CDR3 has 16 amino acids. The germline V and J ends were trimmed by 4 bases and 4 bases, with 17 bases remaining between them. Germline V gives CDR1 SNHLY, CDR2 FYNNEI.

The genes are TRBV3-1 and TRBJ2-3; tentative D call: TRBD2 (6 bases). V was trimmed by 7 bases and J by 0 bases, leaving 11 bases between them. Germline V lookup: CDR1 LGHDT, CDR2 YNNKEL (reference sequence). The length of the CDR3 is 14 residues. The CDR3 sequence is CASTRDSSTDTQYF. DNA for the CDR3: TGTGCCAGCACTAGGGACTCTAGCACAGATACGCAGTATTTT.

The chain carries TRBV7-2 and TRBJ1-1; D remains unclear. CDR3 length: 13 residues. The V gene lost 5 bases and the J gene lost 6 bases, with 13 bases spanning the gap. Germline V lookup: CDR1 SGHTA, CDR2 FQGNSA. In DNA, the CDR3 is TGTGCCAGCAGCGCGACCCTACTCCCTGAAGCTTTCTTT. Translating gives CASSATLLPEAFF.

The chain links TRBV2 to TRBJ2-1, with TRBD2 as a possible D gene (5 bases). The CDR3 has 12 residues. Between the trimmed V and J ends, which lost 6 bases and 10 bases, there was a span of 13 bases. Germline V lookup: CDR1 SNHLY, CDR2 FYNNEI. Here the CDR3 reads CASRSGLTEQFF. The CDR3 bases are TGTGCCAGCAGGTCTGGACTGACCGAGCAGTTCTTC.